A single sample is the source of the 23 T cell receptor beta chains below, sequenced in a study of T-cell memory formation after mild COVID-19. Each CDR3 protein is one row after TCRdb ran MiXCR on the 5' RACE reads. Of around 310,000 distinct CDR3 sequences detected, approximately 16% appear once; the ten largest clones hold 20% to 25%. The source material was PBMCs or a T cell subset sorted from them (not recorded which). These receptors were collected from a man between 18 and 29 years old who had mild COVID-19 (a few samples of this study predate the infection). Cell type and time point are not known.

V usage is TRBV7-9 and J usage is TRBJ2-5; unclear D gene. The germline V gene encodes CDR1 SEHNR and CDR2 FQNEAQ (reference sequence). The CDR3 length is 14 residues. The V and J ends lost 3 bases and 2 bases respectively, with 10 bases between them. The CDR3 sequence is CASSFSVPQETQYF. The CDR3 nucleotides read TGTGCCAGCAGCTTTTCTGTCCCTCAAGAGACCCAGTACTTC.

This clonotype was recorded a few times. The CDR3 DNA reads as TGCGCCAGCAGCCCAGTGACAGGGGAGGATGAAAAACTGTTTTTT. Translated, it gives CASSPVTGEDEKLFF. The rearrangement uses TRBV4-1 and TRBJ1-4, with 8 bases fitting TRBD1. The germline gives CDR1 MGHRA, CDR2 YSYEKL. CDR3 size: 15 residues. V shed 4 bases and J 6 bases; nucleotides not matched to a gene: 7.

The chain has TRBV9 and TRBJ2-2; D may be TRBD2 (5 bases). Looked up from germline, CDR1 is SGDLS and CDR2 is YYNGEE. V lost 0 bases, J lost 2 bases, and 8 bases lay in between. CDR3 size: 15 residues. CDR3 loop: CASSVETINTGELFF. The CDR3 nucleotides read TGTGCCAGCAGCGTAGAGACTATCAACACCGGGGAGCTGTTTTTT.

The chain recombines TRBV20-1 with TRBJ2-5, with 9 bases that match TRBD1. The CDR3 loop spans 13 amino acids. Germline-derived CDR1 and CDR2 are DFQATT and SNEGSKA (reference sequence). The V gene end was trimmed by 6 bases and the J gene end by 4 bases; junction bases not matched to a gene: 6. Here the CDR3 reads CSASTGGGETQYF. CDR3 in DNA: TGCAGTGCGTCCACAGGGGGCGGAGAGACCCAGTACTTC.

This clonotype was recorded a few times. The V gene is TRBV14, the J gene TRBJ2-3; D is unclear. Germline CDR1 SGHDN, CDR2 FVKESK. V lost 1 base and J 1 base, leaving 6 bases between the germline ends. CDR3 length equals 14 residues. The CDR3 region has the DNA TGTGCCAGCAGCCAAGGATTCGGCACAGATACGCAGTATTTT. Its translation: CASSQGFGTDTQYF.

This CDR3 reads CASSQDSMTSGVTDTQYF. DNA for the CDR3: TGCGCCAGCAGCCAAGATAGTATGACTAGCGGGGTCACAGATACGCAGTATTTT. This chain uses TRBV4-3 with TRBJ2-3; TRBD2 matches at 11 bases. Germline V gene sequence: CDR1 LGHNA, CDR2 YSLEER. The CDR3 has 18 amino acids. The V and J ends lost 0 bases and 2 bases, in that order; junction bases with no gene match: 7.

This clonotype was seen at least ten times. This chain links TRBV4-1 with TRBJ1-6; 10 nucleotides agree with TRBD1. Trimming took 4 bases from V and 10 from J; bases not matched to a gene: 13. CDR3 length equals 17 residues. The germline gives CDR1 MGHRA, CDR2 YSYEKL. CDR3 sequence: CASSPAPGQGYPSPLHF. Written as DNA, the CDR3 is TGCGCCAGCAGCCCAGCCCCGGGACAGGGGTATCCGTCACCCCTCCACTTT.

This clonotype was detected a few times. The rearrangement links TRBV18 to TRBJ1-1; a possible D gene is TRBD1 (5 bases). Looked up from germline, CDR1 is KGHSH and CDR2 is LQKENI. V gave up 4 bases and J gave up 11 bases, with 17 bases separating them. The CDR3 covers 13 residues. CDR3 protein: CASSLSDTRGAFF. The CDR3 coding sequence is TGTGCCAGCTCACTTAGTGACACCCGGGGGGCTTTCTTT.

The rearrangement uses TRBV7-8 and TRBJ1-3; the D is unclear. V was shortened by 2 bases and J by 0 bases, with 17 bases between the two germline ends. This CDR3 contains 18 residues. Looked up from germline, CDR1 is SGHVS and CDR2 is FQNEAQ. The CDR3 DNA reads as TGTGCCAGCAGCTTACGGAGGGTTCAGCCCCTCTCTGGAAACACCATATATTTT. This translates into CASSLRRVQPLSGNTIYF.

The V and J genes are TRBV5-1 and TRBJ1-2, with 12 bases aligning to TRBD1. The CDR3 contains 13 residues. Germline loops: CDR1 SGHRS, CDR2 YFSETQ. Unmatched junction bases numbered 2, after V lost 3 bases and J lost 8 bases. CDR3 loop: CASSWDRGQGYTF. The CDR3 DNA follows: TGCGCCAGCAGCTGGGACAGGGGGCAAGGCTACACCTTC. The entire variable domain, with the rest obtained from reference TRBV5-1 and TRBJ1-2, is as follows: KAGVTQTPRYLIKTRGQQVTLSCSPISGHRSVSWYQQTPGQGLQFLFEYFSETQRNKGNFPGRFSGRQFSNSRSEMNVSTLELGDSALYLCASSWDRGQGYTFGSGTRLTVV.

This clonotype was observed a handful of times. The chain employs TRBV19 and TRBJ1-1, with 8 nucleotides matching TRBD1. The CDR3 has 13 amino acids. J gave up 4 bases and V 7 bases, and 5 bases lay outside the gene matches. Germline V gene sequence: CDR1 LNHDA, CDR2 SQIVND (reference sequence). CDR3 amino acids: CASIQGAGTEAFF. In DNA form, the CDR3 reads TGTGCCAGTATCCAGGGGGCCGGCACTGAAGCTTTCTTT.

In this sample, this clonotype turned up many times. The V gene is TRBV15, the J gene TRBJ1-1, with D hard to call. Trimming took 0 bases from V and 1 from J, leaving 3 bases between them. Per the germline V gene, CDR1 is LNHNV and CDR2 is YYDKDF (reference sequence). CDR3 length equals 13 residues. The CDR3 DNA reads as TGTGCCACCAGCAGAGACCCGAACACTGAAGCTTTCTTT. Translating gives CATSRDPNTEAFF.

This clonotype showed up just a few times. V and J are TRBV4-2 and TRBJ1-4; D remains ambiguous. Germline CDR1 LGHNA, CDR2 YNFKEQ. The CDR3 contains 15 residues. Trimming removed 2 bases from V and 4 bases from J, with 11 bases in between. The DNA for the CDR3 is TGTGCCAGCAGCCAAAGAGAGGGCGTTAATGAAAAACTGTTTTTT. It translates to CASSQREGVNEKLFF.

The chain employs TRBV6-2 or TRBV6-3 and TRBJ1-5; D possibly corresponds to TRBD1 (5 bases). From germline, CDR1 is MNHEY and CDR2 SVGEGT. The CDR3 spans 17 residues. V gave up 2 bases and J gave up 2 bases, with 16 bases separating them. The CDR3 sequence: CASSYIQAVGGNQPQHF. The CDR3 DNA follows: TGTGCCAGCAGTTACATCCAGGCCGTGGGGGGCAATCAGCCCCAGCATTTT.

This clonotype was detected ten times or more. The chain joins TRBV2 to TRBJ2-7; 8 positions match TRBD1. V was pared by 4 bases and J by 3 bases, with 5 bases of the junction left unmatched. This CDR3 comprises 14 residues. Germline CDR1 reads SNHLY; CDR2 reads FYNNEI. The CDR3 DNA sequence: TGTGCCAGCAGTGTAGGGACAGGCTACTACGAGCAGTACTTC. Protein sequence: CASSVGTGYYEQYF. The full variable domain, in which reference TRBV2 and TRBJ2-7 provide the parts outside the CDR3, is EPEVTQTPSHQVTQMGQEVILRCVPISNHLYFYWYRQILGQKVEFLVSFYNNEISEKSEIFDDQFSVERPDGSNFTLKIRSTKLEDSAMYFCASSVGTGYYEQYFGPGTRLTVT.

This clonotype was counted between two and nine times. The rearrangement links TRBV6-5 to TRBJ1-1; D unresolved. Between the trimmed V and J ends, which lost 0 bases and 8 bases, there was a span of 10 bases. The CDR3 runs 13 residues. Per the germline V gene, CDR1 is MNHEY and CDR2 is SVGAGI. This chain's CDR3 is CASSYSITTEAFF. CDR3 DNA sequence: TGTGCCAGCAGTTACTCGATTACGACCGAAGCTTTCTTT.

The chain couples TRBV5-6 to TRBJ2-7; no definite D call. CDR1 is SGHDT, CDR2 YYEEEE, per germline. The CDR3 sequence is 15 residues long. V lost 2 bases and J 0 bases, leaving 12 bases between the germline ends. Here the CDR3 reads CASSFFRALSYEQYF. DNA of the CDR3: TGTGCCAGCAGCTTCTTCCGGGCCCTCTCCTACGAGCAGTACTTC.

The chain couples TRBV7-3 to TRBJ2-3; 8 bases match TRBD2. The CDR3 has 17 residues. Looked up from germline, CDR1 is SGHTA and CDR2 is FQGTGA. V shed 0 bases and J 5 bases; nucleotides not matched to a gene: 10. CDR3 bases: TGTGCCAGCAGCTTAACCGACGGGGGGGCCGTAAGAGATACGCAGTATTTT. This sequence encodes CASSLTDGGAVRDTQYF.

V gene TRBV11-2 combines with J gene TRBJ2-7, with 7 bases that match TRBD2. J gave up 2 bases and V 5 bases, and 9 bases lay outside the gene matches. Germline CDR1 and CDR2: SGHAT and FQNNGV. The CDR3 spans 15 residues. The CDR3 nucleotides are TGTGCCAGCAGCCCAGGCGGGGGAAGGACCTACGAGCAGTACGTC. The encoded protein is CASSPGGGRTYEQYV.

V gene TRBV18 combines with J gene TRBJ2-7, with D perhaps matching TRBD1 (6 bases). The CDR3 sequence is 13 residues long. CDR1 is KGHSH and CDR2 is LQKENI in the germline V gene. Trimming shortened V by 6 bases and J by 2 bases, and 11 bases separated the two germline ends. CDR3 nucleotide sequence: TGTGCCAGCTCGGGACAACCAGCCTACGAGCAGTACTTC. It yields the protein CASSGQPAYEQYF.

CDR3 region: CASSLGQGYSPLHF. In nucleotides, the CDR3 is TGTGCCAGCAGCTTGGGACAGGGGTATTCACCCCTCCACTTT. This chain joins TRBV13 and TRBJ1-6; 10 bases line up with TRBD1. Germline V CDR1 and CDR2: PRHDT, FYEKMQ (reference sequence). V lost 3 bases to trimming and J lost 8 bases; unmatched junction nucleotides: 1. The CDR3 has 14 residues.

This clonotype was detected a few times. The genes are TRBV7-9 and TRBJ2-7; 7 nucleotides align to TRBD1. Unmatched junction bases numbered 10, after V lost 2 bases and J lost 0 bases. The germline V gene encodes CDR1 SEHNR and CDR2 FQNEAQ (reference sequence). There are 17 residues in the CDR3. The DNA for the CDR3 is TGTGCCAGCAGCTTATCCCGGGACAGCTCGAGCTCCTACGAGCAGTACTTC. It yields the protein CASSLSRDSSSSYEQYF.

In its sample, this clonotype was seen many times. The gene calls are TRBV4-2 and TRBJ2-1; D is unclear. The CDR3 is made up of 11 amino acids. The germline gives CDR1 LGHNA, CDR2 YNFKEQ. V was cut by 8 bases and J by 8 bases, with 10 bases left in between. In DNA, the CDR3 is TGTGCCAGCGGCCCCGGGCATGAGCAGTTCTTC. Protein: CASGPGHEQFF.